This T cell receptor beta chain was retrieved from a study of blood T cell repertoires in COVID-19. Study as a whole: From the United States, Italy and Spain came samples of acute and convalescent COVID-19. From T cells, B-cell-depleted T cells, or PBMCs came the material, which was cDNA or gDNA.

After removal of 4 bases from V and 7 bases from J, the junction contained 10 bases not matched to a gene. There are 15 residues in the CDR3. Germline lookup yields CDR1 SGHNT and CDR2 YYREEE (reference sequence). Authors' analysis steps: By means of reference gene primer amplification, nucleated cell counts were estimated. Profiling relied on immunoSEQ multiplex PCR, and the TCRdb table lists in-frame clones only, not all of them. The V and J calls and the clone size are those of that table, but D and trimming were determined from the DNA. The data show fewer than 80,000 clones, with roughly 70% seen just once and approximately 24% held by the top ten.

Sequenced material: peripheral blood. This TCR derives from a man in his fifties or sixties with acute or convalescent COVID-19. The gene calls are TRBV5-4 and TRBJ1-4, with 7 bases fitting TRBD1. The CDR3 loop is CASSRQTGPSEKLFF. The DNA for the CDR3 is TGTGCCAGCAGCAGACAGACAGGGCCGAGTGAAAAACTGTTTTTT.